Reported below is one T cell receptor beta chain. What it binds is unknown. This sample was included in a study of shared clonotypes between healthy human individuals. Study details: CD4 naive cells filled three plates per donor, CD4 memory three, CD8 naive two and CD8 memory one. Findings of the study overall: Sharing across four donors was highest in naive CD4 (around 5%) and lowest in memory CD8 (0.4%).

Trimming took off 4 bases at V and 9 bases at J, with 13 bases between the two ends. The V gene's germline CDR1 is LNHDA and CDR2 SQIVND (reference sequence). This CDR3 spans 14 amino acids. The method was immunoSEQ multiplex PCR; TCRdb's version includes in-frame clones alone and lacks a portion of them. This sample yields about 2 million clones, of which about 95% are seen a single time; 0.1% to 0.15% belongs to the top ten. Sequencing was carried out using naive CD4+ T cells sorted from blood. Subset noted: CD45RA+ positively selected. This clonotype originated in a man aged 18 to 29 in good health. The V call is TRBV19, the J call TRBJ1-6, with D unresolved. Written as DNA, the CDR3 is TGTGCCAGTAGTACTAACAAAGAACGTTCACCCCTCCACTTT. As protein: CASSTNKERSPLHF.